This T cell receptor (beta chain) originates from a study of PD-1 blockade in mismatch repair-deficient tumors. For the study at large: Enrolled 2013-2016, patients had progressing, pretreated mismatch repair-deficient cancers of more than ten types.

This table comes from immunoSEQ multiplex PCR, and its TCRdb copy is limited to in-frame clones, with some not included. The sample contains around 130,000 clones, approximately 91% of which appear only once. Mismatch repair deficiency was confirmed in all patients, by PCR or immunohistochemistry. Three pembrolizumab responders had their TCRs sequenced. Findings and limits, study-wide: After pembrolizumab, tumor-resident clones rose rapidly, then generally contracted before radiologic responses.

Turning to this clone: Its antigen is as yet unknown.

CDR3 length: 12 residues. The V end lost 3 bases, the J end lost 1 base, and 1 base lay between the germline ends. Germline V gives CDR1 SEHNR, CDR2 FQNEAQ (reference sequence). This sequence originates from an adult with mismatch repair-deficient cancer. The genes are TRBV7-9 and TRBJ1-5, with D uncertain. Source: peripheral blood, taken about 17 months after starting pembrolizumab. This chain's CDR3 is CASSFSNQPQHF. In nucleotides, the CDR3 is TGTGCCAGCAGCTTCAGCAATCAGCCCCAGCATTTT.